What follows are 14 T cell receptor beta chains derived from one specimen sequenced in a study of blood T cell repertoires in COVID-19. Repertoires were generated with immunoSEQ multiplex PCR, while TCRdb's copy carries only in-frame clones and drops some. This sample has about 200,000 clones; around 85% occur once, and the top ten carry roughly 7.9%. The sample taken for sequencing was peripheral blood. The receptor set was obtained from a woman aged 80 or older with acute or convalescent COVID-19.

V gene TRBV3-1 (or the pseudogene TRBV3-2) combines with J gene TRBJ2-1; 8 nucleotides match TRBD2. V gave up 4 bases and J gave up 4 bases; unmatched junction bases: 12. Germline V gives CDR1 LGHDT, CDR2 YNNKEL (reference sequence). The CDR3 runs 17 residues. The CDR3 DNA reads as TGTGCCAGCAGCCGTAGTCTTCGGGAGGGCCTATACAATGAGCAGTTCTTC. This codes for CASSRSLREGLYNEQFF.

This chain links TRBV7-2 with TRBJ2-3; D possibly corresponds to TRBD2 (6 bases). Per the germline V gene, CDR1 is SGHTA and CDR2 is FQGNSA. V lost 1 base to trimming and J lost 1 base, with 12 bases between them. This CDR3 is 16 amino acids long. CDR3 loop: CASSLGTGGRTDTQYF. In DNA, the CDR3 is TGTGCCAGCAGCTTAGGAACCGGGGGACGCACAGATACGCAGTATTTT.

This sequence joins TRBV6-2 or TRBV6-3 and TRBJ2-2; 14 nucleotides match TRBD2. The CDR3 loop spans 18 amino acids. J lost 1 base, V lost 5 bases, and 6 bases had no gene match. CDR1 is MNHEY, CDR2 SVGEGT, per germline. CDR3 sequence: CASSRGLAGALNTGELFF. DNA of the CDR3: TGTGCCAGCAGTCGGGGACTAGCGGGGGCCTTGAACACCGGGGAGCTGTTTTTT.

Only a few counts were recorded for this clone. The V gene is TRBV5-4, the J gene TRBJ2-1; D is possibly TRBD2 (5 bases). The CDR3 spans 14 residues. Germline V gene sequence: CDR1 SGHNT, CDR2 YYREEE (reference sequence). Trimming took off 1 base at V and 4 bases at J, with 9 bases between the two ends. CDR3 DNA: TGTGCCAGCAGCTTGACAGACTATTACAATGAGCAGTTCTTC. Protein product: CASSLTDYYNEQFF.

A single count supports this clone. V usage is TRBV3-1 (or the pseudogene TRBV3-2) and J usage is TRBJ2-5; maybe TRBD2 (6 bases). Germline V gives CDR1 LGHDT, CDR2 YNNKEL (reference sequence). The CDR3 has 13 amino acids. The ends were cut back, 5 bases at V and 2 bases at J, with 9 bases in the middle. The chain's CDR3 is CASSGDFQETQYF. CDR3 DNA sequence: TGTGCCAGCAGCGGGGACTTTCAAGAGACCCAGTACTTC.

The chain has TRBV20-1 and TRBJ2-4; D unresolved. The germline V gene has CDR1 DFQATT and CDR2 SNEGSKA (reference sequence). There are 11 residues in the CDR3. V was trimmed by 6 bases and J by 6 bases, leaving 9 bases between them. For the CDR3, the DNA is TGCAGTGCAGAGAATGGAAACATTCAGTACTTC. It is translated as CSAENGNIQYF.

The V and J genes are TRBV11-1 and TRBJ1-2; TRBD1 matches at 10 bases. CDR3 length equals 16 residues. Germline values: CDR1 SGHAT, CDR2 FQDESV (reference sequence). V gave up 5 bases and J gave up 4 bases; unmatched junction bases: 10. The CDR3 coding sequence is TGTGCCAGCAGCCGAGTCGACAGGGGGCCGACCTATGGCTACACCTTC. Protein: CASSRVDRGPTYGYTF.

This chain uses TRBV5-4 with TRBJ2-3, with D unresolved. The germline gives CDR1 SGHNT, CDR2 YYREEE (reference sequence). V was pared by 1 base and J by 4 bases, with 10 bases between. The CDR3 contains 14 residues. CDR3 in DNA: TGTGCCAGCAGCTTGTTGGTTAGCTCAGATACGCAGTATTTT. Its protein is CASSLLVSSDTQYF.

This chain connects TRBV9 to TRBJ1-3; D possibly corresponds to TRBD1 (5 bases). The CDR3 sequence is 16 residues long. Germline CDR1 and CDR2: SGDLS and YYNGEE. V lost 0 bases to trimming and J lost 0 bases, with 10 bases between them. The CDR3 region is CASSVEAGHSGNTIYF. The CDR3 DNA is TGTGCCAGCAGCGTAGAGGCAGGGCACTCTGGAAACACCATATATTTT. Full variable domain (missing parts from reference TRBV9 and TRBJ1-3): DSGVTQTPKHLITATGQRVTLRCSPRSGDLSVYWYQQSLDQGLQFLIQYYNGEERAKGNILERFSAQQFPDLHSELNLSSLELGDSALYFCASSVEAGHSGNTIYFGEGSWLTVV.

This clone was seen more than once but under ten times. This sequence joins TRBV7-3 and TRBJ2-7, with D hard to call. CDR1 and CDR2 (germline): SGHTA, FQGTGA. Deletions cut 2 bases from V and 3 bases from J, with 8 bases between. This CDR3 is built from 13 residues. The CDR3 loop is CASSLGLDYEQYF. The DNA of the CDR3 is TGTGCCAGCAGCTTAGGCCTAGACTACGAGCAGTACTTC.

CDR3 in DNA: TGTGCCAGCGAGAAGGACAGGCCAAACAATCAGCCCCAGCATTTT. Translation: CASEKDRPNNQPQHF. V gene TRBV5-8 combines with J gene TRBJ1-5; 7 bases fit TRBD1. V gave up 7 bases and J gave up 3 bases; unmatched junction bases: 10. This CDR3 spans 15 amino acids. Germline CDR1 reads SGHTS; CDR2 reads YDEGEE.

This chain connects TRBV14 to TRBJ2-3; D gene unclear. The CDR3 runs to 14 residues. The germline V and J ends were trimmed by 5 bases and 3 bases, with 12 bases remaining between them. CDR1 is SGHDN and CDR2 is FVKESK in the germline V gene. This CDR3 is CASSEVGRTDTQYF. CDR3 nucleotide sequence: TGTGCCAGCAGCGAGGTCGGTAGGACAGATACGCAGTATTTT.

CDR3 in amino acids: CASSRERGGSEQYF. CDR3 coding DNA: TGTGCCAGCAGCCGTGAGCGGGGGGGCTCCGAGCAGTACTTC. This chain joins TRBV5-4 and TRBJ2-7; TRBD2 aligns across 10 bases. The trim removed 4 bases at V and 6 bases at J, leaving 7 bases unmatched. Germline V lookup: CDR1 SGHNT, CDR2 YYREEE (reference sequence). This CDR3 has 14 amino acids.

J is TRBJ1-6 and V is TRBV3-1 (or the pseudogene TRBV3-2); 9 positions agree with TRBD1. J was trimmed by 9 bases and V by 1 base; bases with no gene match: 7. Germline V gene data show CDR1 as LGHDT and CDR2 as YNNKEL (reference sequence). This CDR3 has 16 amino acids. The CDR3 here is CASSQGGQGRTSPLHF. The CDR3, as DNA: TGTGCCAGCAGCCAAGGGGGACAGGGTAGGACTTCACCCCTCCACTTT.